The 29 T cell receptor beta chains presented below share a single source sample, sequenced in a study of shared clonotypes between healthy human individuals (dated by TCRdb to the early 2020s). The protocol used for the library was the immunoSEQ multiplex PCR assay. TCRdb obtained this table from immuneACCESS and retained in-frame rearrangements with V and J assigned. These tables miss some clones; where compared with another copy, unresolved V genes account for less than half of the shortfall, and the remainder is unexplained. Present in this sample are roughly 330,000 clones, less than 85% of which were seen just once. The top ten hold about a tenth of the sample. The sequenced sample consisted of memory CD4+ T cells sorted from blood. This specimen's cell subset or site label, interpreted: CD45RA-negative fraction. Source of these receptors: a man aged 25 to 40 in good health.

This clone occurred a few times. The chain is built from TRBV5-5 and TRBJ1-3; tentatively, D is TRBD1 (5 bases). Trimming stripped 3 bases from V and 0 bases from J, with 10 bases between. Germline loops: CDR1 SGHKS, CDR2 YYEKEE (reference sequence). There are 15 residues in the CDR3. The DNA of the CDR3 is TGTGCCAGCAGCTGGAACCAGGGCTCTGGAAACACCATATATTTT. Residues: CASSWNQGSGNTIYF.

This chain joins TRBV12-1 and TRBJ2-1; the table's D call TRBD2 went unverified against the DNA. TRBV12-1 is marked as a pseudogene. The CDR3 length is 15 residues. As DNA, the CDR3 is TGTGCCAGCACCCTAAGGCTAGCGGGAGGATACGAGCAGTTCTTC. Translation: CASTLRLAGGYEQFF.

The chain joins TRBV28 to TRBJ2-7; D is perhaps TRBD2 (7 bases). The germline gives CDR1 MDHEN, CDR2 SYDVKM. The V end was cut by 4 bases, the J end by 4 bases, with 17 bases between. This CDR3 spans 15 amino acids. CDR3 loop: CASSSIGGAQYEQYF. The CDR3 coding sequence is TGTGCCAGCAGTTCTATTGGGGGGGCCCAATACGAGCAGTACTTC.

This chain joins TRBV9 and TRBJ2-2, with TRBD2 identical over 9 bases. Germline trimming cut 4 bases from V and 1 base from J; bases unmatched to any gene: 5. The CDR3 runs to 16 residues. CDR1 and CDR2 (germline): SGDLS, YYNGEE. The CDR3 bases are TGTGCCAGCAGCCCCACGACTAGCGGGAACACCGGGGAGCTGTTTTTT. This codes for CASSPTTSGNTGELFF.

This clone was seen once. J is TRBJ1-5 and V is TRBV27; TRBD1 aligns across 8 bases. The CDR3 is made up of 15 amino acids. J lost 3 bases, V lost 6 bases, and 7 bases had no gene match. Germline assignment: CDR1 MNHEY and CDR2 SMNVEV (reference sequence). The CDR3: CASRFGTGLNQPQHF. In DNA, the CDR3 is TGTGCCAGCAGGTTCGGGACAGGTCTCAATCAGCCCCAGCATTTT.

This clone was seen only a few times. The V gene is TRBV27, the J gene TRBJ2-5, with D uncertain. Germline V gene lookup returns CDR1 MNHEY and CDR2 SMNVEV (reference sequence). V lost 0 bases, J lost 5 bases, and 7 bases lay in between. CDR3 length equals 13 residues. CDR3 loop: CASSLSSWETQYF. In DNA form, the CDR3 reads TGTGCCAGCAGTTTATCCTCCTGGGAGACCCAGTACTTC.

This chain connects TRBV7-8 to TRBJ2-7; maybe TRBD1 (5 bases). Germline V gives CDR1 SGHVS, CDR2 FQNEAQ. V was shortened by 1 base and J by 0 bases, with 7 bases between the two germline ends. CDR3 length equals 14 residues. CDR3 in amino acids: CASSLDRSSYEQYF. The CDR3 nucleotides are TGTGCCAGCAGCTTAGACAGGAGCTCCTACGAGCAGTACTTC.

This rearrangement joins TRBV18 to TRBJ1-4, with a weak D call TRBD1 (5 bases). Germline CDR1 KGHSH, CDR2 LQKENI. The CDR3 is made up of 18 amino acids. The V end was cut by 6 bases, the J end by 0 bases, with 20 bases between. The CDR3 protein is CASSLLGRKVATNEKLFF. Here the CDR3 DNA reads TGTGCCAGCTCTCTCCTGGGACGAAAAGTAGCAACTAATGAAAAACTGTTTTTT.

The chain carries TRBV6-1 and TRBJ1-6, with D unclear. This CDR3 is 14 amino acids long. Germline V lookup: CDR1 MNHNS, CDR2 SASEGT. V lost 2 bases and J 5 bases, leaving 7 bases between the germline ends. The CDR3 sequence: CASSEMKDNSPLHF. The CDR3 bases are TGTGCCAGCAGTGAAATGAAGGATAATTCACCCCTCCACTTT.

The rearrangement uses TRBV2 and TRBJ2-7, with 7 bases lining up with TRBD1. The CDR3 sequence is 15 residues long. With 6 bases clipped from V and 5 bases from J, the junction kept 13 bases outside the gene matches. Germline CDR1 SNHLY, CDR2 FYNNEI. The CDR3 spells CASRPRQGMRDEQYF. The CDR3 DNA sequence: TGTGCCAGCAGACCTAGACAGGGTATGAGGGACGAGCAGTACTTC.

A single count supports this clone. The chain has TRBV5-1 and TRBJ2-7; possibly TRBD2 for D (5 bases). The V gene's germline CDR1 is SGHRS and CDR2 YFSETQ. V lost 4 bases, J lost 9 bases, and 14 bases lay in between. This CDR3 spans 12 amino acids. CDR3 region: CASSGETDAQYF. Written as DNA, the CDR3 is TGCGCCAGCAGCGGGGAGACGGACGCGCAGTACTTC.

The V gene is TRBV10-3, the J gene TRBJ2-2, with D perhaps TRBD1 (6 bases). The CDR3 runs 15 residues. Per germline, CDR1 ENHRY and CDR2 SYGVKD. With 3 bases removed from V and 1 base from J, the gap between germline ends came to 9 bases. CDR3 loop: CAISDGTLNTGELFF. The CDR3 DNA sequence: TGTGCCATCAGTGACGGGACATTGAACACCGGGGAGCTGTTTTTT.

This chain links TRBV6-5 with TRBJ1-2, with D perhaps TRBD1 (5 bases). The CDR3 is made up of 14 amino acids. In germline, CDR1 is MNHEY, CDR2 SVGAGI. Trimming removed 4 bases at V and 4 bases at J, with 13 bases between. The CDR3 DNA reads TGTGCCAGCAGTTCCGCAGGGAGGGTCTATGGCTACACCTTC. Amino acid sequence: CASSSAGRVYGYTF.

This clone was recorded only once. A far larger clone is one base from this, pointing to a likely read error. The V and J genes are TRBV4-1 and TRBJ1-2; D is possibly TRBD1 (5 bases). Germline V gives CDR1 MGHRA, CDR2 YSYEKL. The CDR3 runs 18 residues. The DNA for the CDR3 is TGCGCCAGCAGCTCCCCGGGACTGAACTTACAATCCAACTATGACTACACCTTC. Its protein product is CASSSPGLNLQSNYDYTF.

The chain joins TRBV6-6 to TRBJ1-5, with D perhaps TRBD1 (5 bases). Trimming pared 5 bases from V and 7 bases from J, leaving 12 bases between. Germline CDR1 and CDR2: MNHNY and SVGAGI (reference sequence). The CDR3 runs 13 residues. CDR3 in amino acids: CASSTEGAQPQHF. CDR3 DNA: TGTGCCAGCAGTACTGAAGGGGCCCAGCCCCAGCATTTT.

V usage is TRBV10-2 and J usage is TRBJ1-6; D gene ambiguous. Germline V lookup: CDR1 WSHSY, CDR2 SAAADI. V lost 8 bases and J lost 7, with 24 bases in between. The CDR3 covers 17 residues. CDR3 loop: CASPVSQAPRANSPLHF. CDR3 sequence (DNA): TGCGCCAGCCCAGTATCTCAGGCCCCAAGGGCCAATTCACCCCTCCACTTT.

This clone came up many times. The chain couples TRBV9 to TRBJ2-2; 11 bases align to TRBD2. The germline gives CDR1 SGDLS, CDR2 YYNGEE. Unmatched junction bases numbered 9, after V lost 4 bases and J lost 7 bases. There are 16 residues in the CDR3. CDR3 loop: CASSSRLAGRVGELFF. The CDR3 region has the DNA TGTGCCAGCAGCTCTAGACTAGCGGGAAGGGTCGGGGAGCTGTTTTTT.

This chain links TRBV28 with TRBJ1-5; tentative D call: TRBD1 (5 bases). CDR1 MDHEN and CDR2 SYDVKM come from the germline V gene. Deletions cut 6 bases from V and 9 bases from J, with 15 bases between. This CDR3 is 13 amino acids long. For the CDR3, the DNA is TGTGCCAGCAGAGACAGTGGGGAAGGGCCCCAGCATTTT. This sequence encodes CASRDSGEGPQHF. Variable domain in full (rest from reference TRBV28 and TRBJ1-5): DVKVTQSSRYLVKRTGEKVFLECVQDMDHENMFWYRQDPGLGLRLIYFSYDVKMKEKGDIPEGYSVSREKKERFSLILESASTNQTSMYLCASRDSGEGPQHFGDGTRLSIL.

This clone was seen more than once but under ten times. The chain is built from TRBV6-6 and TRBJ2-7; D possibly corresponds to TRBD2 (5 bases). CDR1 MNHNY and CDR2 SVGAGI come from the germline V gene (reference sequence). The CDR3 loop spans 12 amino acids. V lost 10 bases and J 4 bases, leaving 14 bases between the germline ends. The CDR3 spells CATEGGWYEQYF. The CDR3 bases are TGTGCCACCGAGGGTGGGTGGTACGAGCAGTACTTC.

The chain recombines TRBV29-1 with TRBJ1-3; tentatively, D is TRBD1 (5 bases). Germline loops: CDR1 SQVTM, CDR2 ANQGSEA. V gave up 3 bases and J gave up 1 base, with 10 bases separating them. The CDR3 extends over 14 amino acids. The CDR3: CSVDKSGSGNTIYF. The DNA for the CDR3 is TGCAGCGTTGATAAGTCAGGGTCTGGAAACACCATATATTTT.

The CDR3 protein is CASNPGLASSDTQYF. Written as DNA, the CDR3 is TGTGCCAGCAACCCGGGACTAGCGTCTTCAGATACGCAGTATTTT. The genes are TRBV11-2 and TRBJ2-3; TRBD2 matches at 10 bases. The V segment lost 7 bases and the J segment 4 bases; nucleotides outside the gene matches: 8. CDR1 is SGHAT, CDR2 FQNNGV, per germline. This CDR3 has 15 residues.

This rearrangement joins TRBV19 to TRBJ1-2, with D hard to call. CDR1 LNHDA and CDR2 SQIVND come from the germline V gene (reference sequence). Trimming shortened V by 5 bases and J by 8 bases, and 24 bases separated the two germline ends. The CDR3 extends over 16 amino acids. For the CDR3, the DNA is TGTGCCAGTAGTGTTGTCGGGTGGACTCAATCTGAGGGCTACACCTTC. Protein product: CASSVVGWTQSEGYTF.

The chain recombines TRBV5-8 with TRBJ1-2, with D possibly being TRBD1 (5 bases). V gave up 1 base and J gave up 4 bases, with 11 bases separating them. CDR3 size: 14 residues. The V gene's germline CDR1 is SGHTS and CDR2 YDEGEE. The DNA of the CDR3 is TGTGCCAGCAGCTTGTCAAGGGGCGTCTATGGCTACACCTTC. This sequence encodes CASSLSRGVYGYTF.

The chain combines TRBV29-1 with TRBJ2-1; a possible D gene is TRBD2 (5 bases). V was pared by 3 bases and J by 11 bases, with 23 bases between. Germline lookup yields CDR1 SQVTM and CDR2 ANQGSEA. This CDR3 comprises 15 residues. This chain's CDR3 is CSVEGSPLSVGKQFF. CDR3 DNA: TGCAGCGTTGAGGGGAGCCCCCTTAGCGTTGGGAAGCAGTTCTTC.

The CDR3 DNA follows: TGTGCCAGTAGTATTGGGACTAGCGGGAGGGCCCTCCTTATGTATGAGCAGTTCTTC. This translates into CASSIGTSGRALLMYEQFF. The chain uses TRBV19 and TRBJ2-1, with TRBD2 identical over 16 bases. Germline loops: CDR1 LNHDA, CDR2 SQIVND (reference sequence). With V trimmed by 3 bases and J by 8 bases, 13 bases remained unmatched. The CDR3 extends over 19 amino acids.

V is TRBV5-4 and J is TRBJ1-2; 9 bases align to TRBD1. The V segment lost 0 bases and the J segment 4 bases; nucleotides outside the gene matches: 7. The CDR3 contains 16 residues. Germline V gene sequence: CDR1 SGHNT, CDR2 YYREEE (reference sequence). In DNA, the CDR3 is TGTGCCAGCAGCTTGGCGGGACAGGGATCCGGCTATGGCTACACCTTC. This sequence encodes CASSLAGQGSGYGYTF.

The genes are TRBV5-1 and TRBJ2-3; weak D call: TRBD2 (6 bases). With 5 bases removed from V and 3 bases from J, the gap between germline ends came to 19 bases. Germline lookup yields CDR1 SGHRS and CDR2 YFSETQ. There are 16 residues in the CDR3. CDR3 DNA sequence: TGCGCCAGCAGACGAGCGCCGGCCGGAGGGACAGATACGCAGTATTTT. Translating it yields CASRRAPAGGTDTQYF.

In regard to this clone: Other DNA sequences within the sample encode an identical CDR3. V is TRBV5-1 and J is TRBJ2-7; D uncertain. The CDR3 loop spans 12 amino acids. Germline CDR1 SGHRS, CDR2 YFSETQ. V gave up 0 bases and J gave up 5 bases, with 6 bases separating them. The CDR3 DNA follows: TGCGCCAGCAGCTTGGAGGGCGACGAGCAGTACTTC. Its translation: CASSLEGDEQYF. Full variable domain (remainder filled in from reference TRBV5-1 and TRBJ2-7): KAGVTQTPRYLIKTRGQQVTLSCSPISGHRSVSWYQQTPGQGLQFLFEYFSETQRNKGNFPGRFSGRQFSNSRSEMNVSTLELGDSALYLCASSLEGDEQYFGPGTRLTVT.

Many counts were recorded for this clone. The CDR3 DNA is TGCGCCAGCAGCCTCGAGTTGCGTGCCGGGGAGCTGTTTTTT. Its protein is CASSLELRAGELFF. This chain connects TRBV4-3 to TRBJ2-2; D not certain. CDR3 length: 14 residues. The V gene lost 4 bases and the J gene lost 6 bases, with 12 bases spanning the gap. The germline V gene encodes CDR1 LGHNA and CDR2 YSLEER.